Below, 29 T cell receptor beta chains from the same sample are listed, as sequenced in a study of CD8+ T cells in alopecia areata. Extracted from the samples, RNA was reverse transcribed into cDNA to serve as the sequencing template. Generated by immunoSEQ multiplex PCR, the TCRdb table keeps only in-frame clones and is missing some. The sample lists approximately 160,000 clones, less than 70% occurring once. The treatment denotes: oral pan-JAK inhibitor, 5-10 mg twice daily. This sample comprised CD4+ T cells sorted from blood, obtained at week 24, from a patient treated with tofacitinib. These receptors all stem from a human donor with alopecia areata.

The rearrangement joins TRBV7-8 to TRBJ2-2; no definite D call. Germline V gene sequence: CDR1 SGHVS, CDR2 FQNEAQ. The CDR3 has 12 amino acids. Trimming left V 1 base short and J 6 bases short, with 3 bases between. CDR3 bases: TGTGCCAGCAGCTTAGTTTCCGGGGAGCTGTTTTTT. Translation: CASSLVSGELFF.

The sample holds a few counts of this clone. The V gene is TRBV29-1, the J gene TRBJ2-3, with 7 positions matching TRBD1. Unmatched junction bases numbered 7, after V lost 7 bases and J lost 0 bases. Germline-derived CDR1 and CDR2 are SQVTM and ANQGSEA. The CDR3 contains 14 residues. The CDR3 here is CSANSGGSTDTQYF. The DNA for the CDR3 is TGCAGCGCTAACTCAGGGGGTAGCACAGATACGCAGTATTTT.

V usage is TRBV19 and J usage is TRBJ1-6, with 8 bases fitting TRBD1. The CDR3 sequence is 14 residues long. Germline CDR1 reads LNHDA; CDR2 reads SQIVND (reference sequence). The junction had 7 bases not matched to a gene; V was cut back by 7 bases and J by 8 bases. CDR3 in amino acids: CASTKDRGDSPLHF. The CDR3 DNA follows: TGTGCCAGTACCAAAGACAGGGGAGATTCACCCCTCCACTTT.

The V and J genes are TRBV6-5 and TRBJ2-3; tentatively, D is TRBD2 (6 bases). Germline V gene sequence: CDR1 MNHEY, CDR2 SVGAGI. The CDR3 contains 14 residues. Trimming pared 6 bases from V and 7 bases from J, leaving 17 bases between. The CDR3 sequence is CASSPTRSSHTQYF. CDR3 in DNA: TGTGCCAGCAGCCCGACTAGGTCTTCGCATACGCAGTATTTT.

Here the CDR3 DNA reads TGTGCCAGCAGCTTGGCAGGGGGCTATGGCTACACCTTC. Encoded protein: CASSLAGGYGYTF. This sequence joins TRBV5-6 and TRBJ1-2; TRBD1 matches 7 bases. The length of the CDR3 is 13 residues. V shed 0 bases and J 4 bases; nucleotides not matched to a gene: 0. CDR1 is SGHDT, CDR2 YYEEEE, per germline.

The chain carries TRBV7-9 and TRBJ2-3, with a weak D call TRBD1 (6 bases). The CDR3 covers 12 residues. Germline CDR1 SEHNR, CDR2 FQNEAQ (reference sequence). V lost 5 bases and J 7 bases, leaving 10 bases between the germline ends. The CDR3 sequence is CASSVDRNTQYF. The CDR3 DNA is TGTGCCAGCAGCGTAGACAGGAATACGCAGTATTTT.

This clone has only a few counts. This sequence joins TRBV4-2 and TRBJ2-6; tentative D call: TRBD1 (5 bases). CDR3 size: 16 residues. Germline assignment: CDR1 LGHNA and CDR2 YNFKEQ. Between the trimmed V and J ends, which lost 0 bases and 2 bases, there was a span of 8 bases. DNA for the CDR3: TGTGCCAGCAGCCAAGATGTCAGGGCTGGGGCCAACGTCCTGACTTTC. Translation gives CASSQDVRAGANVLTF.

The chain has TRBV19 and TRBJ1-5; 8 nucleotides align to TRBD1. V was pared by 3 bases and J by 6 bases, with 4 bases of the junction left unmatched. Per germline, CDR1 LNHDA and CDR2 SQIVND (reference sequence). This CDR3 has 14 residues. The CDR3 nucleotides are TGTGCCAGTAGTATGCAGGGGGCTGGTCAGCCCCAGCATTTT. Amino acid sequence: CASSMQGAGQPQHF.

The chain recombines TRBV2 with TRBJ2-3; the D is unclear. The CDR3 covers 14 residues. Germline CDR1 SNHLY, CDR2 FYNNEI. Trimming removed 7 bases at V and 2 bases at J, with 13 bases between. CDR3 DNA: TGTGCCAGCAAGCGTCTGATTTTCACAGATACGCAGTATTTT. It codes for CASKRLIFTDTQYF.

This chain links TRBV7-2 with TRBJ1-4, with 7 bases matching TRBD1. J gave up 5 bases and V 5 bases, and 5 bases lay outside the gene matches. CDR1 SGHTA and CDR2 FQGNSA come from the germline V gene. The CDR3 extends over 14 amino acids. The CDR3: CASSRGQENEKLFF. CDR3 sequence (DNA): TGTGCCAGCAGCCGAGGACAGGAAAATGAAAAACTGTTTTTT.

The CDR3 protein is CATSRGDRNLGELFF. In DNA, the CDR3 is TGTGCCACCAGCAGAGGAGACCGGAACCTGGGGGAGCTGTTTTTT. This chain links TRBV15 with TRBJ2-2; no reliable D call. The CDR3 spans 15 residues. Trimming removed 1 base from V and 8 bases from J, with 14 bases in between. CDR1 and CDR2 (germline): LNHNV, YYDKDF (reference sequence).

The chain recombines TRBV4-1 with TRBJ2-3; D is unresolved. V lost 3 bases and J 1 base, leaving 8 bases between the germline ends. The germline V gene encodes CDR1 MGHRA and CDR2 YSYEKL. This CDR3 comprises 14 residues. The CDR3 DNA sequence: TGCGCCAGCAGCCAGGAAACAGGCACAGATACGCAGTATTTT. It encodes CASSQETGTDTQYF.

This clone was seen once. This rearrangement joins TRBV15 to TRBJ2-7; D possibly uses TRBD1 or TRBD2 (6 bases each). CDR1 and CDR2 from the germline V gene are LNHNV and YYDKDF (reference sequence). The CDR3 length is 17 residues. V lost 3 bases and J lost 2, with 20 bases in between. The CDR3 protein is CATSSFGESGATYEQYF. CDR3 nucleotide sequence: TGTGCCACCAGCAGTTTTGGGGAATCGGGGGCCACCTACGAGCAGTACTTC.

V gene TRBV5-1 combines with J gene TRBJ2-3; D is perhaps TRBD2 (5 bases). The germline CDR1 and CDR2 sequences are SGHRS and YFSETQ. CDR3 length equals 17 residues. Trimming took 1 base from V and 4 from J, leaving 19 bases between them. The CDR3 DNA reads TGCGCCAGCAGCTTGTTCGGCAGGCCAATCGGGGCAGATACGCAGTATTTT. Protein product: CASSLFGRPIGADTQYF.

V is TRBV25-1 and J is TRBJ1-2; D not certain. This CDR3 contains 14 residues. CDR1 and CDR2 from the germline V gene are MGHDK and SYGVNS. With 5 bases removed from V and 4 bases from J, the gap between germline ends came to 14 bases. In DNA form, the CDR3 reads TGTGCCAGCAGTCCTCCGGGCCCGAGCTATGGCTACACCTTC. It yields the protein CASSPPGPSYGYTF.

The sample holds a few counts of this clone. As DNA, the CDR3 is TGCAGCGTTGACCCTCCGATGGATTCTACCACAGATACGCAGTATTTT. Translation: CSVDPPMDSTTDTQYF. This chain links TRBV29-1 with TRBJ2-3, with D unresolved. The germline V gene encodes CDR1 SQVTM and CDR2 ANQGSEA. The CDR3 covers 16 residues. V was cut by 3 bases and J by 2 bases, with 18 bases left in between.

The chain has TRBV29-1 and TRBJ1-4; 7 positions match TRBD1. CDR1 SQVTM and CDR2 ANQGSEA come from the germline V gene. The CDR3 runs to 13 residues. V shed 7 bases, J shed 5 bases, and the junction held 7 bases outside the gene matches. CDR3 DNA: TGCAGCGCTTCCGGGACAGCAAATGAAAAACTGTTTTTT. It yields the protein CSASGTANEKLFF.

This chain links TRBV5-1 with TRBJ1-5; D not resolved. The CDR3 spans 14 residues. V lost 3 bases to trimming and J lost 2 bases, with 9 bases between them. Germline loops: CDR1 SGHRS, CDR2 YFSETQ. The CDR3 region is CASSSGEGNQPQHF. The CDR3 DNA is TGCGCCAGCAGCTCCGGGGAGGGCAATCAGCCCCAGCATTTT.

The chain joins TRBV18 to TRBJ1-1; 9 nucleotides agree with TRBD1. Germline V gene data show CDR1 as KGHSH and CDR2 as LQKENI. V lost 5 bases and J lost 6; bases outside the gene matches: 7. The CDR3 runs 14 residues. The CDR3 DNA follows: TGTGCCAGCTCAGTTACAGGGGGCATCGCTGAAGCTTTCTTT. Translated: CASSVTGGIAEAFF. The full variable domain, its missing parts supplied by reference TRBV18 and TRBJ1-1, is NAGVMQNPRHLVRRRGQEARLRCSPMKGHSHVYWYRQLPEEGLKFMVYLQKENIIDESGMPKERFSAEFPKEGPSILRIQQVVRGDSAAYFCASSVTGGIAEAFFGQGTRLTVV.

The chain has TRBV30 and TRBJ2-1; no clear D gene. The CDR3 contains 12 residues. The V gene's germline CDR1 is GTSNPN and CDR2 SVGIG (reference sequence). Between the trimmed V and J ends, which lost 4 bases and 10 bases, there was a span of 14 bases. The CDR3 is CAWNPGLGEQFF. In nucleotides, the CDR3 is TGTGCCTGGAACCCCGGGCTAGGGGAGCAGTTCTTC.

A single count supports this clone. This chain uses TRBV29-1 with TRBJ2-2; tentatively, D is TRBD1 or TRBD2 (6 bases each). The CDR3 consists of 14 residues. V was shortened by 1 base and J by 5 bases, with 11 bases between the two germline ends. The germline V gene has CDR1 SQVTM and CDR2 ANQGSEA. CDR3 protein: CSVEGQGRTGELFF. The CDR3 bases are TGCAGCGTTGAAGGCCAGGGGAGGACCGGGGAGCTGTTTTTT.

This clone was picked up a small number of times. V gene TRBV7-7 combines with J gene TRBJ2-1; D not certain. V was clipped by 5 bases and J by 2 bases, with 13 bases between them. Germline V gene sequence: CDR1 SSHAT, CDR2 FNYEAQ (reference sequence). CDR3 length: 15 residues. The CDR3 reads CASSPTKGTYNEQFF. The CDR3 coding sequence is TGTGCCAGCAGCCCAACGAAGGGAACCTACAATGAGCAGTTCTTC.

This clone was detected only a few times. This chain uses TRBV5-8 with TRBJ1-2, with D unresolved. The V and J ends lost 1 base and 11 bases respectively, with 21 bases between them. In germline, CDR1 is SGHTS, CDR2 YDEGEE. This CDR3 is 15 amino acids long. In DNA form, the CDR3 reads TGTGCCAGCAGCTTGACGGGTCGCTCCTATGGTTGGTACACCTTC. Protein sequence: CASSLTGRSYGWYTF.

The V and J genes are TRBV2 and TRBJ2-7, with 9 bases lining up with TRBD1. Germline CDR1 SNHLY, CDR2 FYNNEI. The V gene end was trimmed by 8 bases and the J gene end by 4 bases; junction bases not matched to a gene: 15. The length of the CDR3 is 16 residues. The CDR3 DNA reads TGTGCCAGCTACCCTAAGCCCGGGACAGGGAGATACGAGCAGTACTTC. Protein: CASYPKPGTGRYEQYF.

This clone was seen a single time. This rearrangement joins TRBV18 to TRBJ2-7; TRBD1 aligns across 7 bases. V shed 9 bases and J 7 bases; nucleotides not matched to a gene: 12. Looked up from germline, CDR1 is KGHSH and CDR2 is LQKENI. CDR3 size: 13 residues. The CDR3: CASASQGWKEQYF. The CDR3 DNA reads TGTGCCAGTGCTTCACAGGGGTGGAAGGAGCAGTACTTC.

The rearrangement joins TRBV7-9 to TRBJ2-3; a weak D match, TRBD2 (5 bases). CDR3 length: 13 residues. V lost 1 base, J lost 11 bases, and 13 bases lay in between. The germline CDR1 and CDR2 sequences are SEHNR and FQNEAQ (reference sequence). CDR3 nucleotide sequence: TGTGCCAGCAGCTTAGAAGCGGCAGGCCGGCAGTATTTT. It is translated as CASSLEAAGRQYF.

The rearrangement links TRBV7-7 to TRBJ2-5; maybe TRBD1 (7 bases). In germline, CDR1 is SSHAT, CDR2 FNYEAQ (reference sequence). The V gene lost 11 bases and the J gene lost 7 bases, with 17 bases spanning the gap. The CDR3 has 12 residues. The CDR3 loop is CAGGTAGGTQYF. The CDR3 region has the DNA TGTGCCGGAGGGACGGCAGGGGGGACCCAGTACTTC.

V is TRBV5-5 and J is TRBJ1-2, with TRBD1 matching over 9 bases. From germline, CDR1 is SGHKS and CDR2 YYEKEE (reference sequence). The CDR3 covers 13 residues. Germline trimming cut 5 bases from V and 7 bases from J; bases unmatched to any gene: 6. The CDR3: CASRGGQGIGYTF. DNA for the CDR3: TGTGCCAGCAGGGGTGGACAGGGGATTGGCTACACCTTC.

The J gene is TRBJ1-5, the V gene TRBV2; D uncertain. Trimming took 8 bases from V and 4 from J, leaving 3 bases between them. The CDR3 consists of 10 residues. Germline V gene data show CDR1 as SNHLY and CDR2 as FYNNEI. This CDR3 reads CASPNQPQHF. For the CDR3, the DNA is TGTGCCAGCCCAAATCAGCCCCAGCATTTT.